This T cell receptor (beta chain) was observed in a study of blood T cells in healthy people across ages. With regard to this clonotype: Antigen specificity is unknown.

The use of a sample-barcoded 5' primer and a J-beta primer mix characterized a second PCR of roughly 7 to 11 cycles. Via MiXCR, TCRdb re-called the 5' RACE reads, giving one row per CDR3 protein. The sample contains approximately 1.5 million distinct CDR3 sequences, 34% of which appear only once. Whole-study findings and limits: Long-lived donors had more naive CD4+ cells and higher diversity than aged donors.

This TCR was sampled from a young woman in good health. Sequenced input: blood.

CDR3 DNA: TGCAGTGCTAAGGGGCCATTAGAGCAGTTCTTC. This gives the protein CSAKGPLEQFF. This chain connects TRBV20-1 to TRBJ2-1; a possible D gene is TRBD1 (5 bases). CDR1 is DFQATT, CDR2 SNEGSKA, per germline (reference sequence). Trimming shortened V by 4 bases and J by 10 bases, and 11 bases separated the two germline ends. The CDR3 consists of 11 residues.